This T cell receptor (beta chain) was obtained from a study of T cell responses to AZD1222 COVID-19 vaccine. Background on the study: Pooled samples include second doses given at about 4 or 12 weeks.

TCRdb's copy holds only in-frame clones and misses some; the assay was immunoSEQ multiplex PCR. The sample has 180,000 or so clones; roughly 94% are singletons. This CDR3 has 15 residues. Germline V gene lookup returns CDR1 LGHDT and CDR2 YNNKEL (reference sequence). J lost 13 bases, V lost 1 base, and 12 bases had no gene match. Study results and limitations: Most donors were white British and more were female, and clonal diversity was possibly underestimated.

A remark on this clone: The antigen is undetermined.

The chain couples TRBV3-1 (or the pseudogene TRBV3-2) to TRBJ1-1; 10 bases are a match to TRBD1. Sample: peripheral blood, taken on day 0 of AZD1222 vaccination. The clonotype was recovered from an adult in good health. Here the CDR3 DNA reads TGTGCCAGCAGCCAAGCGGGGACAGGGGCCGGGATGGGTTTCTTT. Its protein is CASSQAGTGAGMGFF.